What follows are 31 T cell receptor beta chains derived from one specimen sequenced in a study of blood T cell repertoires in COVID-19. Produced via immunoSEQ multiplex PCR; TCRdb's table is partial and in-frame only. In the table there are some 100,000 clones, roughly 87% of which are singletons. The sample was peripheral blood. Receptors originate from a woman at least 80 years old with active COVID-19.

This sequence joins TRBV13 and TRBJ2-1; 11 positions agree with TRBD2. CDR1 and CDR2 from the germline V gene are PRHDT and FYEKMQ (reference sequence). With 6 bases clipped from V and 5 bases from J, the junction kept 9 bases outside the gene matches. This CDR3 has 16 residues. This CDR3 reads CASRPQLAGAHNEQFF. The CDR3 DNA reads as TGTGCCAGCAGACCCCAACTAGCGGGAGCGCACAATGAGCAGTTCTTC.

This chain joins TRBV20-1 and TRBJ2-7, with TRBD2 matching over 7 bases. CDR1 and CDR2 from the germline V gene are DFQATT and SNEGSKA (reference sequence). Trimming removed 3 bases from V and 7 bases from J; junction bases left unmatched: 12. The CDR3 is 14 residues long. In DNA, the CDR3 is TGCAGTGCTAGTTCGCACGGGAGGCCCTGGGAGCAGTACTTC. It yields the protein CSASSHGRPWEQYF.

Only one count was recorded for this clone. This chain joins TRBV29-1 and TRBJ1-2; 9 nucleotides agree with TRBD1. CDR1 SQVTM and CDR2 ANQGSEA come from the germline V gene. V trimming: 0 bases; J trimming: 4 bases; junction bases outside the gene matches: 9. The CDR3 is 16 amino acids. CDR3: CSVEDLQGALGYGYTF. DNA of the CDR3: TGCAGCGTTGAAGACCTACAGGGGGCGCTGGGCTATGGCTACACCTTC.

The chain uses TRBV14 and TRBJ1-4; D remains ambiguous. Germline loops: CDR1 SGHDN, CDR2 FVKESK. This CDR3 spans 15 amino acids. V lost 0 bases, J lost 5 bases, and 10 bases lay in between. CDR3 loop: CASSQELQPNEKLFF. The CDR3 DNA sequence: TGTGCCAGCAGCCAAGAATTACAGCCGAATGAAAAACTGTTTTTT.

The V gene is TRBV18, the J gene TRBJ1-4; D call uncertain. The CDR3 spans 14 residues. Trimming cost V 4 bases and J 8 bases, with 14 bases left between them. Per the germline V gene, CDR1 is KGHSH and CDR2 is LQKENI. The CDR3 region is CASSRGSGGEKLFF. CDR3 in DNA: TGTGCCAGCTCACGAGGTAGCGGAGGGGAAAAACTGTTTTTT. Full variable domain (remainder filled in from reference TRBV18 and TRBJ1-4): NAGVMQNPRHLVRRRGQEARLRCSPMKGHSHVYWYRQLPEEGLKFMVYLQKENIIDESGMPKERFSAEFPKEGPSILRIQQVVRGDSAAYFCASSRGSGGEKLFFGSGTQLSVL.

This chain connects TRBV7-9 to TRBJ2-2; weak D call: TRBD2 (5 bases). From germline, CDR1 is SEHNR and CDR2 FQNEAQ (reference sequence). The CDR3 has 13 residues. V was shortened by 2 bases and J by 6 bases, with 7 bases between the two germline ends. DNA for the CDR3: TGTGCCAGCAGCTTATCCGGGGCCGGGGAGCTGTTTTTT. Protein product: CASSLSGAGELFF. The full variable domain, completed using reference TRBV7-9 and TRBJ2-2, is DTGVSQNPRHKITKRGQNVTFRCDPISEHNRLYWYRQTLGQGPEFLTYFQNEAQLEKSRLLSDRFSAERPKGSFSTLEIQRTEQGDSAMYLCASSLSGAGELFFGEGSRLTVL.

This chain links TRBV5-6 with TRBJ1-2, with 11 bases identical to TRBD1. J was trimmed by 8 bases and V by 4 bases; bases with no gene match: 10. The CDR3 extends over 15 amino acids. Germline CDR1 reads SGHDT; CDR2 reads YYEEEE. The CDR3 region is CASSKAGTGGGGYTF. The CDR3 nucleotides are TGTGCCAGCAGCAAGGCCGGGACAGGGGGGGGCGGCTACACCTTC. The full variable domain, completed using reference TRBV5-6 and TRBJ1-2, is DAGVTQSPTHLIKTRGQQVTLRCSPKSGHDTVSWYQQALGQGPQFIFQYYEEEERQRGNFPDRFSGHQFPNYSSELNVNALLLGDSALYLCASSKAGTGGGGYTFGSGTRLTVV.

As to this clone: An end of the junction differs from the germline gene, which may be a read error. The chain recombines TRBV7-3 with TRBJ2-1; 13 bases line up with TRBD2. The CDR3 loop spans 15 amino acids. Germline loops: CDR1 SGHTA, CDR2 FQGTGA. In DNA form, the CDR3 reads TGTGCCAGCAGCATAACTAGCGGGAGGGCGAATGAGCAGTTCTTC. Protein: CASSITSGRANEQFF.

This clone was observed a single time. The chain combines TRBV11-2 with TRBJ2-7; the match to TRBD2 covers 7 bases. J lost 2 bases, V lost 1 base, and 8 bases had no gene match. The CDR3 has 16 amino acids. Germline V CDR1 and CDR2: SGHAT, FQNNGV. This CDR3 reads CASSLGPSGRAYEQYF. The CDR3 nucleotides read TGTGCCAGCAGCTTAGGGCCTAGCGGAAGAGCCTACGAGCAGTACTTC. The entire variable domain, with the rest obtained from reference TRBV11-2 and TRBJ2-7, is as follows: EAGVAQSPRYKIIEKRQSVAFWCNPISGHATLYWYQQILGQGPKLLIQFQNNGVVDDSQLPKDRFSAERLKGVDSTLKIQPAKLEDSAVYLCASSLGPSGRAYEQYFGPGTRLTVT.

This sequence joins TRBV19 and TRBJ1-4; D remains unclear. The germline V gene encodes CDR1 LNHDA and CDR2 SQIVND (reference sequence). The CDR3 loop spans 19 amino acids. Trimming pared 3 bases from V and 0 bases from J, leaving 20 bases between. The DNA for the CDR3 is TGTGCCAGTAGTATCACCCCGGTGGGCCCTTGGACAACTAATGAAAAACTGTTTTTT. Encoded protein: CASSITPVGPWTTNEKLFF.

This clone has just a few counts. V gene TRBV10-1 combines with J gene TRBJ2-7; TRBD2 matches at 11 bases. V lost 5 bases to trimming and J lost 5 bases; unmatched junction nucleotides: 2. The CDR3 length is 13 residues. Germline V lookup: CDR1 WNHNN, CDR2 SYGVQD (reference sequence). The CDR3 loop reads CASSRLAGHEQYF. The CDR3, as DNA: TGCGCCAGCAGTAGACTAGCGGGACACGAGCAGTACTTC.

The rearrangement links TRBV7-2 to TRBJ2-2; D is ambiguous. Germline CDR1 SGHTA, CDR2 FQGNSA. V lost 5 bases and J lost 3, with 4 bases in between. This CDR3 contains 12 residues. The CDR3 region has the DNA TGTGCCAGCAGCACATACACCGGGGAGCTGTTTTTT. Its translation is CASSTYTGELFF. Supplemented by reference TRBV7-2 and TRBJ2-2, the full variable domain reads GAGVSQSPSNKVTEKGKDVELRCDPISGHTALYWYRQSLGQGLEFLIYFQGNSAPDKSGLPSDRFSAERTGGSVSTLTIQRTQQEDSAVYLCASSTYTGELFFGEGSRLTVL.

This rearrangement joins TRBV6-5 to TRBJ1-1; D might be TRBD1 (5 bases). Trimming left V 2 bases short and J 4 bases short, with 11 bases between. The germline V gene encodes CDR1 MNHEY and CDR2 SVGAGI. The CDR3 loop spans 14 amino acids. The CDR3 sequence: CASSYGRVVTEAFF. In DNA form, the CDR3 reads TGTGCCAGCAGTTACGGCAGGGTGGTCACTGAAGCTTTCTTT.

This sequence joins TRBV2 and TRBJ2-7; 9 bases fit TRBD1. This CDR3 comprises 15 residues. Germline V lookup: CDR1 SNHLY, CDR2 FYNNEI. Trimming cost V 5 bases and J 9 bases; bases outside gene matches: 14. CDR3 sequence (DNA): TGTGCCAGCAGTCAAATCCCGGGACAGGGTATTTTGCAGTACTTC. It encodes CASSQIPGQGILQYF.

The chain uses TRBV30 and TRBJ1-3; possibly TRBD1 for D (5 bases). Trimming pared 1 base from V and 3 bases from J, leaving 16 bases between. The CDR3 consists of 16 residues. CDR1 and CDR2 from the germline V gene are GTSNPN and SVGIG (reference sequence). The CDR3: CAWSGWVPGLGNTIYF. CDR3 DNA sequence: TGTGCCTGGAGTGGATGGGTCCCGGGACTTGGAAACACCATATATTTT. The full variable domain, completed using reference TRBV30 and TRBJ1-3, is SQTIHQWPATLVQPVGSPLSLECTVEGTSNPNLYWYRQAAGRGLQLLFYSVGIGQISSEVPQNLSASRPQDRQFILSSKKLLLSDSGFYLCAWSGWVPGLGNTIYFGEGSWLTVV.

This chain connects TRBV7-6 to TRBJ2-5, with TRBD2 matching over 11 bases. The J segment lost 5 bases and the V segment lost 5 bases, leaving 13 bases of the junction unmatched. Germline V gene data show CDR1 as SGHVS and CDR2 as FNYEAQ. The CDR3 is 17 amino acids. CDR3 protein: CASSRGLAEALGETQYF. In DNA form, the CDR3 reads TGTGCCAGCAGCCGGGGACTAGCGGAGGCCCTTGGGGAGACCCAGTACTTC.

The CDR3 protein is CASSLVVRDTDTQYF. As DNA, the CDR3 is TGTGCCAGCAGCTTAGTTGTGCGAGACACAGATACGCAGTATTTT. The chain carries TRBV7-9 and TRBJ2-3, with unresolved D. CDR1 and CDR2 (germline): SEHNR, FQNEAQ (reference sequence). The CDR3 is 15 residues long. V lost 1 base, J lost 2 bases, and 10 bases lay in between. The entire variable domain, with the rest obtained from reference TRBV7-9 and TRBJ2-3, is as follows: DTGVSQNPRHKITKRGQNVTFRCDPISEHNRLYWYRQTLGQGPEFLTYFQNEAQLEKSRLLSDRFSAERPKGSFSTLEIQRTEQGDSAMYLCASSLVVRDTDTQYFGPGTRLTVL.

This sequence joins TRBV7-8 and TRBJ2-1; possibly TRBD2 for D (5 bases). Germline loops: CDR1 SGHVS, CDR2 FQNEAQ. V lost 7 bases to trimming and J lost 8 bases, with 21 bases between them. The CDR3 sequence is 15 residues long. CDR3 protein: CASTAETTFGDEQFF. The CDR3 DNA follows: TGTGCCAGCACAGCAGAGACTACCTTCGGGGATGAGCAGTTCTTC.

The chain is built from TRBV6-2 or TRBV6-3 and TRBJ2-2; 9 positions match TRBD2. Germline V lookup: CDR1 MNHEY, CDR2 SVGEGT. The CDR3 has 17 amino acids. V was clipped by 2 bases and J by 0 bases; unmatched bases: 4. Written as DNA, the CDR3 is TGTGCCAGCAGTTACGGTAGCGGGAGATCGAACACCGGGGAGCTGTTTTTT. This translates into CASSYGSGRSNTGELFF.

The V and J genes are TRBV7-9 and TRBJ2-1, with D perhaps matching TRBD2 (6 bases). CDR1 SEHNR and CDR2 FQNEAQ come from the germline V gene (reference sequence). V lost 5 bases, J lost 2 bases, and 13 bases lay in between. This CDR3 spans 15 amino acids. CDR3 sequence reads: CASSPRLGAYNEQFF. Written as DNA, the CDR3 is TGTGCCAGCAGCCCGCGACTAGGAGCCTACAATGAGCAGTTCTTC.

CDR3 coding DNA: TGTGCCAGCAGCCACTCCTCGGGGTCCTACAATGAGCAGTTCTTC. It is translated as CASSHSSGSYNEQFF. The chain carries TRBV6-2 or TRBV6-3 and TRBJ2-1, with TRBD2 as a possible D gene (5 bases). The V end lost 6 bases, the J end lost 1 base, and 13 bases lay between the germline ends. This CDR3 comprises 15 residues. The germline V gene encodes CDR1 MNHEY and CDR2 SVGEGT.

The table lists this clone with a few counts. The rearrangement links TRBV7-8 to TRBJ1-2, with D maybe TRBD1 (6 bases). This CDR3 is 13 amino acids long. Germline V CDR1 and CDR2: SGHVS, FQNEAQ. The V and J ends lost 4 bases and 8 bases respectively, with 14 bases between them. CDR3 in amino acids: CASSSQGLGGYTF. The CDR3 nucleotides read TGTGCCAGCAGCTCACAGGGTCTAGGAGGCTACACCTTC.

The CDR3 DNA sequence: TGTGCCAGTAGTGTACAGGGGCGCCTGAACACTGAAGCTTTCTTT. As protein: CASSVQGRLNTEAFF. The chain carries TRBV19 and TRBJ1-1, with TRBD1 identical over 7 bases. The CDR3 sequence is 15 residues long. Looked up from germline, CDR1 is LNHDA and CDR2 is SQIVND (reference sequence). V gave up 5 bases and J gave up 0 bases; unmatched junction bases: 6.

V usage is TRBV19 and J usage is TRBJ2-1; 10 bases agree with TRBD2. V shed 4 bases and J 13 bases; nucleotides not matched to a gene: 4. CDR1 is LNHDA, CDR2 SQIVND, per germline (reference sequence). The CDR3 extends over 12 amino acids. The CDR3 region is CASSRTSGLQFF. The CDR3 DNA follows: TGTGCCAGTAGTAGGACTAGCGGACTTCAGTTCTTC.

The chain joins TRBV5-1 to TRBJ2-3; 9 nucleotides line up with TRBD2. V gave up 6 bases and J gave up 1 base; unmatched junction bases: 9. The CDR3 length is 16 residues. Germline assignment: CDR1 SGHRS and CDR2 YFSETQ. DNA for the CDR3: TGCGCCAGCACCACCAGGGGCGGGAGGGGCACAGATACGCAGTATTTT. This sequence encodes CASTTRGGRGTDTQYF.

V is TRBV7-2 and J is TRBJ1-1; tentative D call: TRBD1 (6 bases). The CDR3 runs 17 residues. With 1 base removed from V and 5 bases from J, the gap between germline ends came to 20 bases. Germline CDR1 and CDR2: SGHTA and FQGNSA. CDR3 DNA: TGTGCCAGCAGCTTAGTGGCAGGCGGGGGGCGTAAGACTGAAGCTTTCTTT. It specifies CASSLVAGGGRKTEAFF.

The gene calls are TRBV19 and TRBJ1-5; D possibly corresponds to TRBD1 (6 bases). V was cut by 7 bases and J by 1 base, with 8 bases left in between. Germline V CDR1 and CDR2: LNHDA, SQIVND (reference sequence). The CDR3 sequence is 13 residues long. The CDR3 reads CASTQGSNQPQHF. The DNA for the CDR3 is TGTGCCAGTACCCAGGGGAGCAATCAGCCCCAGCATTTT.

This CDR3 is CATSSYSDRTNQPQHF. The CDR3 region has the DNA TGTGCCACCAGCAGTTACTCGGACAGAACGAATCAGCCCCAGCATTTT. This chain links TRBV15 with TRBJ1-5; possibly TRBD1 for D (6 bases). The CDR3 totals 16 residues. The ends were cut back, 3 bases at V and 4 bases at J, with 16 bases in the middle. The germline V gene has CDR1 LNHNV and CDR2 YYDKDF (reference sequence).

This clone was seen only once. This chain links TRBV6-1 with TRBJ2-1; TRBD2 agrees at 14 bases. The CDR3 runs 17 residues. The germline gives CDR1 MNHNS, CDR2 SASEGT. V was clipped by 0 bases and J by 5 bases; unmatched bases: 3. The CDR3 DNA reads as TGTGCCAGCAGTGAAGCTAGACTAGCGGGAGGGCACAATGAGCAGTTCTTC. It codes for CASSEARLAGGHNEQFF.

The chain is built from TRBV2 and TRBJ1-6; the D is unclear. V was clipped by 1 base and J by 9 bases, with 10 bases between them. From germline, CDR1 is SNHLY and CDR2 FYNNEI. This CDR3 is 14 amino acids long. CDR3 sequence: CASSEVATSSPLHF. The CDR3 DNA reads TGTGCCAGCAGTGAAGTAGCTACTAGTTCACCCCTCCACTTT.

The CDR3 nucleotides read TGTGCCAGCAGTTTGCCAGGACAGGGGCGGACCTACGAGCAGTACTTC. It encodes CASSLPGQGRTYEQYF. This chain links TRBV28 with TRBJ2-7, with 9 bases aligning to TRBD1. This CDR3 has 16 amino acids. V lost 3 bases, J lost 2 bases, and 8 bases stayed unmatched. Germline V gene data show CDR1 as MDHEN and CDR2 as SYDVKM.